These 15 T cell receptor beta chains were all obtained from the same sample, sequenced in a study of low-dose radiotherapy and immunotherapy resistance in tumors. TRAV- and TRBV-specific primers, spanning alpha and beta chains, primed first-strand cDNA. The authors amplified TCRs for approximately 18 PCR cycles with a constant-region primer and a V-primer adapter. One entry per CDR3 protein results from TCRdb running MiXCR on the reads. The table has 40,000 or so distinct CDR3 sequences, less than 30% seen once; the top ten hold roughly a tenth. Stated time point: after trial treatment. Documented treatment: LDRT plus nivolumab, ipilimumab, low-dose cyclophosphamide and aspirin (RACIN trial). The specimen was PBMCs, collected after low-dose radiotherapy plus immunotherapy. The receptor set was obtained from a male donor with prostate cancer.

Ten or more counts support this clonotype. V usage is TRBV6-6 and J usage is TRBJ2-7; 9 bases fit TRBD1. The CDR3 extends over 16 amino acids. V lost 2 bases, J lost 7 bases, and 12 bases stayed unmatched. Germline CDR1 and CDR2: MNHNY and SVGAGI (reference sequence). The DNA for the CDR3 is TGTGCCAGCAGTTACCCTTGGACAGGGGTGGTAGAAGAGCAGTACTTC. The encoded protein is CASSYPWTGVVEEQYF.

Points on this clonotype: This likely traces to a read error, being one base from a far larger clone. The CDR3 DNA follows: TGTGCCAGCAGTTACGGTAGCGGGAGCGCCGACAATGAGCAGTACTTC. Its protein is CASSYGSGSADNEQYF. The chain carries TRBV6-6 and TRBJ2-7; 9 bases map to TRBD2. Trimming cost V 2 bases and J 7 bases; bases outside gene matches: 12. The germline gives CDR1 MNHNY, CDR2 SVGAGI (reference sequence). CDR3 length: 16 residues.

Many counts were recorded for this clonotype. This chain uses TRBV28 with TRBJ2-1, with D perhaps matching TRBD2 (5 bases). The V gene lost 3 bases and the J gene lost 7 bases, with 13 bases spanning the gap. CDR1 and CDR2 (germline): MDHEN, SYDVKM. The CDR3 is 14 residues long. As DNA, the CDR3 is TGTGCCAGCAGTTTTGAGGGAGTGCGGAATGAGCAGTTCTTC. The encoded protein is CASSFEGVRNEQFF.

This clonotype was counted ten times or more. V is TRBV5-1 and J is TRBJ1-3, with 11 bases that match TRBD1. This CDR3 spans 17 amino acids. Germline CDR1 and CDR2: SGHRS and YFSETQ. The V segment lost 4 bases and the J segment 3 bases; nucleotides outside the gene matches: 9. The DNA of the CDR3 is TGCGCCAGCAGCCCAGGGACAGGGGGAGTAGGTGGAAACACCATATATTTT. Its translation is CASSPGTGGVGGNTIYF.

This clonotype occurred many times. The chain recombines TRBV4-1 with TRBJ1-1; D may be TRBD1 (5 bases). The germline V gene has CDR1 MGHRA and CDR2 YSYEKL. V was shortened by 6 bases and J by 1 base, with 21 bases between the two germline ends. This CDR3 is 17 amino acids long. CDR3 nucleotides: TGCGCCAGCAGACACGCGGGCCGGGGCAGAACGAACACTGAAGCTTTCTTT. It codes for CASRHAGRGRTNTEAFF.

There are many counts of this clonotype. V and J are TRBV2 and TRBJ1-2; the D is unclear. Looked up from germline, CDR1 is SNHLY and CDR2 is FYNNEI. V dropped 7 bases and J dropped 8 bases, with 20 bases sitting between them. CDR3 length: 14 residues. The CDR3 loop reads CASINPRVLDGYTF. The CDR3 DNA reads TGTGCCAGCATAAATCCAAGGGTTTTAGACGGCTACACCTTC.

Points on this clonotype: This is likely an artifact of a read error, given a far larger clone one base away. The V gene is TRBV7-9, the J gene TRBJ2-1, with D perhaps TRBD2 (6 bases). The CDR3 sequence is 15 residues long. Germline V lookup: CDR1 SEHNR, CDR2 FQNEAQ (reference sequence). Trimming stripped 5 bases from V and 10 bases from J, with 21 bases between. This CDR3 reads CASSASGRTSYEQFF. CDR3 coding DNA: TGTGCCAGCAGCGCATCGGGGAGGACCTCCTACGAGCAGTTCTTC.

In the case of this clonotype: This probably arose from a read error, given a far larger clone one base away. The chain recombines TRBV28 with TRBJ2-1, with a weak D call TRBD1 (5 bases). CDR3 length equals 13 residues. Germline V gene sequence: CDR1 MDHEN, CDR2 SYDVKM. V was trimmed by 5 bases and J by 10 bases, leaving 15 bases between them. The DNA for the CDR3 is TGTGCCAGCAGTGTGGGCAGGGTCCACGAGCAGTTCTTC. Translation: CASSVGRVHEQFF.

This clonotype was recorded at least ten times. The chain recombines TRBV3-1 with TRBJ1-1; D gene uncertain. Trimming stripped 3 bases from V and 6 bases from J, with 5 bases between. CDR1 is LGHDT and CDR2 is YNNKEL in the germline V gene (reference sequence). The CDR3 runs 11 residues. The CDR3 sequence: CASSQRAEAFF. The CDR3 coding sequence is TGTGCCAGCAGCCAGAGGGCTGAAGCTTTCTTT.

This clonotype was observed many times. This chain links TRBV5-1 with TRBJ2-2; TRBD2 matches at 10 bases. The germline gives CDR1 SGHRS, CDR2 YFSETQ. The CDR3 is 16 amino acids. The ends lost 1 base at V and 3 bases at J; junction bases unmatched: 3. Here the CDR3 reads CASSLTGTSDTGELFF. The CDR3 nucleotides are TGCGCCAGCAGCTTGACCGGGACTAGCGACACCGGGGAGCTGTTTTTT.

This clonotype appeared a few times. V usage is TRBV24-1 and J usage is TRBJ2-3; D might be TRBD1 (6 bases). The CDR3 has 14 amino acids. Trimming took 7 bases from V and 2 from J, leaving 12 bases between them. CDR1 is KGHDR and CDR2 is SFDVKD in the germline V gene. CDR3 DNA: TGTGCCACCAGCGGACAGTCTGTCACAGATACGCAGTATTTT. Translating it yields CATSGQSVTDTQYF.

The chain uses TRBV15 and TRBJ2-7; 8 bases are a match to TRBD1. The V gene end was trimmed by 0 bases and the J gene end by 5 bases; junction bases not matched to a gene: 3. The CDR3 sequence is 14 residues long. Per the germline V gene, CDR1 is LNHNV and CDR2 is YYDKDF (reference sequence). The CDR3 nucleotides read TGTGCCACCAGCAGAGATAGGACAGGGAACGAGCAGTACTTC. It translates to CATSRDRTGNEQYF.

Concerning this clonotype: One end of the junction does not line up with germline, which may come from a read error. The V call is TRBV27, the J call TRBJ2-1; TRBD1 might be the D (5 bases). The CDR3 consists of 14 residues. Per the germline V gene, CDR1 is MNHEY and CDR2 is SMNVEV (reference sequence). Written as DNA, the CDR3 is TGTGCCACCAGTAGGGCAGGGCAGGAAAATGAGCAGTTCTTC. Translated: CATSRAGQENEQFF.

Concerning this clonotype: One base separates it from a far larger clone, so it is likely a read error. This chain links TRBV2 with TRBJ2-2; D not certain. This CDR3 contains 12 residues. V dropped 7 bases and J dropped 1 base, with 4 bases sitting between them. CDR1 and CDR2 from the germline V gene are SNHLY and FYNNEI. The CDR3: CASTWNTGELFF. DNA of the CDR3: TGTGCCAGCACCTGGAACACCGGGGAGCTGTTTTTT.

This clonotype was observed at least ten times. This sequence joins TRBV5-1 and TRBJ2-7; 12 bases are shared with TRBD2. This CDR3 is 15 amino acids long. Germline CDR1 reads SGHRS; CDR2 reads YFSETQ. V shed 3 bases and J 5 bases; nucleotides not matched to a gene: 6. CDR3 amino acids: CASSWLAGGSDEQYF. In DNA form, the CDR3 reads TGCGCCAGCAGCTGGCTAGCGGGAGGGTCTGACGAGCAGTACTTC.